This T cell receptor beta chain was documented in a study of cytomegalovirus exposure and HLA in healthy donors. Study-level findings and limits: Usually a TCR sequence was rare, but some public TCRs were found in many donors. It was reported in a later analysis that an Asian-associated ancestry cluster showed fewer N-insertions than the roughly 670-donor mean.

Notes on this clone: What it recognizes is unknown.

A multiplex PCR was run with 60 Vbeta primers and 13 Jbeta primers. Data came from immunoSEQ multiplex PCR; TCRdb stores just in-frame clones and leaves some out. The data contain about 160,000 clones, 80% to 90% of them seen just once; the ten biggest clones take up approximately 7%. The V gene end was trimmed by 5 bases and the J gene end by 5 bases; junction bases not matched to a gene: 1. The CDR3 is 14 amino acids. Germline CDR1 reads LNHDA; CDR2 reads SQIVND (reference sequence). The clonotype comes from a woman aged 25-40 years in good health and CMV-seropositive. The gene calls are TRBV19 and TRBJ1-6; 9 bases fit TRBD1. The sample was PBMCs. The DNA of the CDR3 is TGTGCCAGTAGTGGGGACAGGGATAATTCACCCCTCCACTTT. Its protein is CASSGDRDNSPLHF.